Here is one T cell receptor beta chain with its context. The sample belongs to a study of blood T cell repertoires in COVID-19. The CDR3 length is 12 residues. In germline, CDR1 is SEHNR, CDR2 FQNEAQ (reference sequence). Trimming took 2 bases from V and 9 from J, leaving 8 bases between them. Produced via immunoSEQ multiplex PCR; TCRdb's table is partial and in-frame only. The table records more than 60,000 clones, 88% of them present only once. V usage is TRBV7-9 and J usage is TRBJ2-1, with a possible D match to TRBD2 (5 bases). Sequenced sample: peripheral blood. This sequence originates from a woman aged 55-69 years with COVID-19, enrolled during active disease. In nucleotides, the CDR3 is TGTGCCAGCAGCTTATTACGGGGTGAGCAGTTCTTC. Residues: CASSLLRGEQFF.